This is a list of T cell receptor beta chains from one sample in a study of T cell responses to AZD1222 COVID-19 vaccine. Repertoires were generated with immunoSEQ multiplex PCR, while TCRdb's copy carries only in-frame clones and drops some. The sample has about 140,000 clones, almost 95% seen once. The sample here was peripheral blood, taken 28 days after the second AZD1222 dose. The source of these receptors is an adult who received the AZD1222 COVID-19 vaccine. CDR3s include the opening cysteine and the closing phenylalanine or tryptophan. A D gene is named only where the DNA matches it firmly. Not every row has a clone size; where given, it reads once, few, many or a size class.

CDR3aa: CASSYGQGGSYGYTF
CDR3nt: TGTGCCAGCAGTTACGGGCAGGGAGGGAGCTATGGCTACACCTTC
d_gene: .
len: 15
j_gene: TRBJ1-2
abundance: .
v_gene: TRBV6-5

CDR3aa: CASSSGTGSEQYF
CDR3nt: TGTGCCAGCAGCTCTGGGACAGGGAGCGAGCAGTACTTC
d_gene: TRBD1
len: 13
j_gene: TRBJ2-7
abundance: .
v_gene: TRBV28

CDR3aa: CASSFLLVGGEAFF
CDR3nt: TGCGCCAGCAGCTTTCTCTTGGTAGGGGGCGAAGCTTTCTTT
d_gene: TRBD1
len: 14
j_gene: TRBJ1-1
abundance: .
v_gene: TRBV5-1

CDR3aa: CASSGGPGANVLTF
CDR3nt: TGTGCCAGCAGTGGGGGACCTGGGGCCAACGTCCTGACTTTC
d_gene: .
len: 14
j_gene: TRBJ2-6
abundance: .
v_gene: TRBV2

CDR3aa: CAWSAGEWYGYTF
CDR3nt: TGTGCCTGGAGTGCCGGGGAGTGGTATGGCTACACCTTC
d_gene: .
len: 13
j_gene: TRBJ1-2
abundance: .
v_gene: TRBV30

CDR3aa: CASSQDVRGETQYF
CDR3nt: TGCGCCAGCAGCCAAGATGTAAGGGGGGAGACCCAGTACTTC
d_gene: .
len: 14
j_gene: TRBJ2-5
abundance: .
v_gene: TRBV4-3

CDR3aa: CAISESERELQETQYF
CDR3nt: TGTGCCATCAGTGAGTCTGAGCGGGAGTTACAAGAGACCCAGTACTTC
d_gene: TRBD2
len: 16
j_gene: TRBJ2-5
abundance: .
v_gene: TRBV10-3

CDR3aa: CASRRGQGTRGNTIYF
CDR3nt: TGTGCCAGCAGACGCGGGCAGGGAACACGTGGAAACACCATATATTTT
d_gene: .
len: 16
j_gene: TRBJ1-3
abundance: .
v_gene: TRBV3-1/TRBV3-2

CDR3aa: CASSEGGRGYTF
CDR3nt: TGTGCCAGCAGTGAAGGGGGGCGTGGCTACACCTTC
d_gene: .
len: 12
j_gene: TRBJ1-2
abundance: .
v_gene: TRBV2

CDR3aa: CSVVLTGGTEAFF
CDR3nt: TGCAGCGTTGTGTTGACAGGGGGCACTGAAGCTTTCTTT
d_gene: TRBD1
len: 13
j_gene: TRBJ1-1
abundance: .
v_gene: TRBV29-1

CDR3aa: CASSYHSLNTEAFF
CDR3nt: TGTGCCAGCAGCTATCACAGTTTGAACACTGAAGCTTTCTTT
d_gene: .
len: 14
j_gene: TRBJ1-1
abundance: .
v_gene: TRBV7-9

CDR3aa: CASSLPTGNAQYF
CDR3nt: TGTGCCAGCAGTCTTCCCACAGGGAATGCGCAGTATTTT
d_gene: .
len: 13
j_gene: TRBJ2-3
abundance: .
v_gene: TRBV28

CDR3aa: CASSLRQGVGEQYF
CDR3nt: TGTGCCAGCAGCTTGCGACAGGGGGTCGGCGAGCAGTACTTC
d_gene: TRBD1
len: 14
j_gene: TRBJ2-7
abundance: .
v_gene: TRBV11-2

CDR3aa: CATSRDPSSGNTIYF
CDR3nt: TGTGCCACCAGCAGAGACCCGAGCTCTGGAAACACCATATATTTT
d_gene: .
len: 15
j_gene: TRBJ1-3
abundance: .
v_gene: TRBV15

CDR3aa: CASSVQGSGRQPQHF
CDR3nt: TGTGCCAGCAGTGTACAGGGGAGCGGGCGTCAGCCCCAGCATTTT
d_gene: TRBD1
len: 15
j_gene: TRBJ1-5
abundance: once
v_gene: TRBV2

CDR3aa: CASSTRNPYEQYF
CDR3nt: TGTGCCAGCAGTACGAGAAACCCCTACGAGCAGTACTTC
d_gene: .
len: 13
j_gene: TRBJ2-7
abundance: .
v_gene: TRBV28

CDR3aa: CASSLVGDEAFF
CDR3nt: TGTGCCAGCAGCTTAGTTGGTGATGAAGCTTTCTTT
d_gene: .
len: 12
j_gene: TRBJ1-1
abundance: .
v_gene: TRBV7-9

CDR3aa: CASRVSAGGHEQFF
CDR3nt: TGCGCCAGCAGGGTTTCGGCAGGGGGGCATGAGCAGTTCTTC
d_gene: .
len: 14
j_gene: TRBJ2-1
abundance: .
v_gene: TRBV10-2

CDR3aa: CASSVAGLAGVTDTQYF
CDR3nt: TGTGCCAGCAGCGTAGCGGGACTAGCGGGAGTCACAGATACGCAGTATTTT
d_gene: TRBD2
len: 17
j_gene: TRBJ2-3
abundance: .
v_gene: TRBV9

CDR3aa: CAIKSLPTAQLFF
CDR3nt: TGTGCCATCAAAAGCCTACCGACAGCCCAGTTGTTTTTT
d_gene: .
len: 13
j_gene: TRBJ1-4
abundance: .
v_gene: TRBV6-1

CDR3aa: CASSLQTANYGYTF
CDR3nt: TGTGCCAGCAGCTTACAGACGGCTAACTATGGCTACACCTTC
d_gene: .
len: 14
j_gene: TRBJ1-2
abundance: once
v_gene: TRBV11-2

CDR3aa: CASALRETQYF
CDR3nt: TGTGCTAGTGCCCTAAGAGAGACCCAGTACTTC
d_gene: .
len: 11
j_gene: TRBJ2-5
abundance: .
v_gene: TRBV12-5